This T cell receptor beta chain was identified during a study of blood T cells in healthy people across ages. The germline gives CDR1 SGHRS, CDR2 YFSETQ. V lost 3 bases and J lost 8, with 21 bases in between. The CDR3 totals 16 residues. It was with a sample-barcoded 5' primer and a J-beta primer mix that a second PCR of about 6 to 12 cycles was run. From the 5' RACE reads, TCRdb called clonotypes with MiXCR, one entry per CDR3 protein. This sample has about 840,000 distinct CDR3 sequences; about 29% occur once, and the top ten carry roughly a tenth. Extraction of total RNA produced a minimum of 5.5 micrograms from each sample. A further study also used this sample, focusing on T cells of mothers and their children.

Sequenced material: blood. The genes are TRBV5-1 and TRBJ2-1; TRBD1 might be the D (6 bases). The TCR was taken from a woman aged 35 to 49 in good health. The CDR3: CASSSVASRGTYEQFF. The CDR3 DNA reads as TGCGCCAGCAGCTCGGTGGCCAGCAGGGGAACCTATGAGCAGTTCTTC.